Listed below are T cell receptor beta chains from one sample, sequenced in a study of blood T cell repertoires in COVID-19. The method was immunoSEQ multiplex PCR; TCRdb's version includes in-frame clones alone and lacks a portion of them. Of 250,000 or so clones in the sample, under 85% were seen once. The specimen was peripheral blood. The receptors were sampled from a human donor in a cohort sampled during active COVID-19. Each CDR3 is given with its conserved first and last residue. A D gene is named only where the DNA matches it firmly. Clone size is not always given. Where it is, it says once, few, many or a class for expanded clones.

J gene: TRBJ2-5
V gene: TRBV3-1/TRBV3-2
CDR3 length: 14
clone size: .
D gene: TRBD1
CDR3 DNA: TGTGCCAGCAGCCAAAGGACAGGGGAAGAGACCCAGTACTTC
CDR3 protein: CASSQRTGEETQYF

J gene: TRBJ1-3
V gene: TRBV13
CDR3 length: 16
clone size: .
D gene: .
CDR3 DNA: TGTGCCAGCAGCTTACGAGGGCGGAGCTCTGGAAACACCATATATTTT
CDR3 protein: CASSLRGRSSGNTIYF

J gene: TRBJ2-7
V gene: TRBV19
CDR3 length: 12
clone size: .
D gene: TRBD1
CDR3 DNA: TGTGCCACTTCGGACAGGGGCAACGAGCAGTACTTC
CDR3 protein: CATSDRGNEQYF

J gene: TRBJ2-7
V gene: TRBV6-6
CDR3 length: 16
clone size: .
D gene: .
CDR3 DNA: TGTGCCAGCAGTTACTCCACGACTACCAGGGGCTACGAGCAGTACTTC
CDR3 protein: CASSYSTTTRGYEQYF

J gene: TRBJ1-5
V gene: TRBV4-1
CDR3 length: 15
clone size: .
D gene: TRBD1
CDR3 DNA: TGCGCCAGCAGCCAGGATCCGGACAGGGGTCAGCCCCAGCATTTT
CDR3 protein: CASSQDPDRGQPQHF

J gene: TRBJ1-6
V gene: TRBV7-8
CDR3 length: 18
clone size: once
D gene: .
CDR3 DNA: TGTGCCAGCAGCTTAGAAGGACAGCCGAGCTCCTATAATTCACCCCTCCACTTT
CDR3 protein: CASSLEGQPSSYNSPLHF

J gene: TRBJ2-7
V gene: TRBV9
CDR3 length: 14
clone size: few
D gene: .
CDR3 DNA: TGTGCCAGCAGCGTAGAGCCTAGCTCCTACGAGCAGTACTTC
CDR3 protein: CASSVEPSSYEQYF

J gene: TRBJ2-2
V gene: TRBV19
CDR3 length: 13
clone size: .
D gene: .
CDR3 DNA: TGTGCCACCTTGACAGAGAACACCGGGGAGCTGTTTTTT
CDR3 protein: CATLTENTGELFF

J gene: TRBJ1-1
V gene: TRBV20-1
CDR3 length: 19
clone size: few
D gene: .
CDR3 DNA: TGCAGTGCTAGTAAGTTTGGTCGGGGGGCGCAATGGAGGAACACTGAAGCTTTCTTT
CDR3 protein: CSASKFGRGAQWRNTEAFF

J gene: TRBJ2-7
V gene: TRBV2
CDR3 length: 14
clone size: .
D gene: TRBD2
CDR3 DNA: TGTGCCAGCCTCCGACGAAGCGGGAGTTACGAGCAGTACTTC
CDR3 protein: CASLRRSGSYEQYF

J gene: TRBJ1-5
V gene: TRBV28
CDR3 length: 14
clone size: .
D gene: .
CDR3 DNA: TGTGCCAGCAGGGCCAGGGTCTTCAATCAGCCCCAGCATTTT
CDR3 protein: CASRARVFNQPQHF

J gene: TRBJ1-1
V gene: TRBV12-3/TRBV12-4
CDR3 length: 13
clone size: .
D gene: .
CDR3 DNA: TGTGCCAGCAGTCCTCAGAGGGGACTCCGAGCTTTCTTT
CDR3 protein: CASSPQRGLRAFF

J gene: TRBJ1-1
V gene: TRBV5-1
CDR3 length: 15
clone size: once
D gene: TRBD1
CDR3 DNA: TGCGCCAGCAGCCTCGCCGGGACAGCATTAAGCGGAGCTTTCTTT
CDR3 protein: CASSLAGTALSGAFF

J gene: TRBJ2-7
V gene: TRBV27
CDR3 length: 16
clone size: .
D gene: .
CDR3 DNA: TGTGCCAGCAGTTTATCCAGGGCGACCTCCTCCTACGAGCAGTACTTC
CDR3 protein: CASSLSRATSSYEQYF

J gene: TRBJ2-6
V gene: TRBV5-4
CDR3 length: 17
clone size: .
D gene: TRBD1
CDR3 DNA: TGTGCCAGCAGCTCGAGCCCCAGGGGGCGGGTGGCCAACGTCCTGACTTTC
CDR3 protein: CASSSSPRGRVANVLTF

J gene: TRBJ1-2
V gene: TRBV28
CDR3 length: 13
clone size: .
D gene: .
CDR3 DNA: TGTGCCAGCTCTCCGAGGTCTAACTATGGCTACACCTTC
CDR3 protein: CASSPRSNYGYTF

J gene: TRBJ2-1
V gene: TRBV27
CDR3 length: 17
clone size: .
D gene: TRBD2
CDR3 DNA: TGTGCCAGCTCCCCGGGACTAGCGTTGAGCTCCTACAATGAGCAGTTCTTC
CDR3 protein: CASSPGLALSSYNEQFF

J gene: TRBJ2-7
V gene: TRBV9
CDR3 length: 14
clone size: .
D gene: .
CDR3 DNA: TGTGCCAGCAGCGTAGGAGGACTCCAATACGAGCAGTACTTC
CDR3 protein: CASSVGGLQYEQYF

J gene: TRBJ2-7
V gene: TRBV4-1
CDR3 length: 15
clone size: .
D gene: .
CDR3 DNA: TGCGCCAGCAGCCAAGAAGTATTCGGGGTCTACGAGCAGTACTTC
CDR3 protein: CASSQEVFGVYEQYF

J gene: TRBJ2-3
V gene: TRBV7-2
CDR3 length: 15
clone size: .
D gene: .
CDR3 DNA: TGTGCCAGCAGCAAGGGACTTCTACGCACAGATACGCAGTATTTT
CDR3 protein: CASSKGLLRTDTQYF

J gene: TRBJ1-2
V gene: TRBV5-6
CDR3 length: 15
clone size: .
D gene: .
CDR3 DNA: TGTGCCAGCAGCCCACTGGGGCCAGACATGTATGGCTACACCTTC
CDR3 protein: CASSPLGPDMYGYTF

J gene: TRBJ2-7
V gene: TRBV6-5
CDR3 length: 15
clone size: .
D gene: .
CDR3 DNA: TGTGCCAGCAGTTACTCTGGAGCCCCCTCGTACGAGCAGTACTTC
CDR3 protein: CASSYSGAPSYEQYF

J gene: TRBJ2-3
V gene: TRBV19
CDR3 length: 14
clone size: .
D gene: TRBD2
CDR3 DNA: TGTGCCAGTCAAAGCGGGAGGCTGGGAGATACGCAGTATTTT
CDR3 protein: CASQSGRLGDTQYF

J gene: TRBJ2-5
V gene: TRBV10-3
CDR3 length: 16
clone size: .
D gene: TRBD2
CDR3 DNA: TGTGCCATCAGTGAGGGACTAGCGGGGGATAAAGAGACCCAGTACTTC
CDR3 protein: CAISEGLAGDKETQYF

J gene: TRBJ2-3
V gene: TRBV5-6
CDR3 length: 15
clone size: .
D gene: .
CDR3 DNA: TGTGCCAGCAGCTTGCCCCGGTCTAGCACAGATACGCAGTATTTT
CDR3 protein: CASSLPRSSTDTQYF

J gene: TRBJ1-4
V gene: TRBV6-5
CDR3 length: 16
clone size: .
D gene: TRBD1
CDR3 DNA: TGTGCCAGCAGTTACTCGACCGGGACAGATAATGAAAAACTGTTTTTT
CDR3 protein: CASSYSTGTDNEKLFF

J gene: TRBJ1-1
V gene: TRBV5-4
CDR3 length: 18
clone size: .
D gene: .
CDR3 DNA: TGTGCCAGCAGCTTGGCCCTCCTTCCCCGGACTATGAACACTGAAGCTTTCTTT
CDR3 protein: CASSLALLPRTMNTEAFF

J gene: TRBJ2-5
V gene: TRBV5-1
CDR3 length: 15
clone size: .
D gene: .
CDR3 DNA: TGCGCCAGCAGCTTGGCCGGGTCACGCCAAGAGACCCAGTACTTC
CDR3 protein: CASSLAGSRQETQYF

J gene: TRBJ2-7
V gene: TRBV6-5
CDR3 length: 16
clone size: once
D gene: .
CDR3 DNA: TGTGCCAGCAGTTACTCAGGCGGGCTTAGCTCCTACGAGCAGTACTTC
CDR3 protein: CASSYSGGLSSYEQYF

J gene: TRBJ1-5
V gene: TRBV28
CDR3 length: 14
clone size: .
D gene: TRBD1
CDR3 DNA: TGTGCCAGCAGTCGTGGACAGGGCAATCAGCCCCAGCATTTT
CDR3 protein: CASSRGQGNQPQHF

J gene: TRBJ1-6
V gene: TRBV23-1
CDR3 length: 16
clone size: once
D gene: TRBD1
CDR3 DNA: TGCGCCAGCAGTCCCACAGGGACAGGGAATAATTCACCCCTCCACTTT
CDR3 protein: CASSPTGTGNNSPLHF

J gene: TRBJ2-7
V gene: TRBV2
CDR3 length: 16
clone size: .
D gene: .
CDR3 DNA: TGTGCCAGCAGTGATTTGACTGAGTGGAGCTCCTACGAGCAGTACTTC
CDR3 protein: CASSDLTEWSSYEQYF

J gene: TRBJ2-3
V gene: TRBV6-5
CDR3 length: 14
clone size: .
D gene: TRBD1
CDR3 DNA: TGTGCCAGCAGTTATCGCAGGGGGCCGGATACGCAGTATTTT
CDR3 protein: CASSYRRGPDTQYF

J gene: TRBJ2-7
V gene: TRBV6-6
CDR3 length: 12
clone size: .
D gene: .
CDR3 DNA: TGTGCCAGCAGCAGAGGTGGCTACGAGCAGTACTTC
CDR3 protein: CASSRGGYEQYF

J gene: TRBJ2-3
V gene: TRBV19
CDR3 length: 14
clone size: .
D gene: TRBD2
CDR3 DNA: TGTGCCAGTAGGGAGCGGGGGCCCACAGATACGCAGTATTTT
CDR3 protein: CASRERGPTDTQYF

J gene: TRBJ2-3
V gene: TRBV6-1
CDR3 length: 16
clone size: .
D gene: TRBD1
CDR3 DNA: TGTGCCAGCAGTGCAAGAACAGGGGGCCGCACAGATACGCAGTATTTT
CDR3 protein: CASSARTGGRTDTQYF

J gene: TRBJ1-6
V gene: TRBV7-2
CDR3 length: 15
clone size: .
D gene: TRBD1
CDR3 DNA: TGTGCCAGCAGCCGGGACAGCTCCTATAATTCACCCCTCCACTTT
CDR3 protein: CASSRDSSYNSPLHF

J gene: TRBJ2-3
V gene: TRBV9
CDR3 length: 16
clone size: .
D gene: TRBD2
CDR3 DNA: TGTGCCAGCAGCACCCTAGCGGGAGGTTCGACAGATACGCAGTATTTT
CDR3 protein: CASSTLAGGSTDTQYF

J gene: TRBJ2-7
V gene: TRBV5-1
CDR3 length: 18
clone size: .
D gene: TRBD1
CDR3 DNA: TGCGCCAGCAGCTTGGGAGGGGACAGGGGGCTTAGCTCCTACGAGCAGTACTTC
CDR3 protein: CASSLGGDRGLSSYEQYF

J gene: TRBJ1-2
V gene: TRBV3-1/TRBV3-2
CDR3 length: 15
clone size: .
D gene: .
CDR3 DNA: TGTGCCAGCAGCCAAGGCGGGGGAGTCGGCTATGGCTACACCTTC
CDR3 protein: CASSQGGGVGYGYTF